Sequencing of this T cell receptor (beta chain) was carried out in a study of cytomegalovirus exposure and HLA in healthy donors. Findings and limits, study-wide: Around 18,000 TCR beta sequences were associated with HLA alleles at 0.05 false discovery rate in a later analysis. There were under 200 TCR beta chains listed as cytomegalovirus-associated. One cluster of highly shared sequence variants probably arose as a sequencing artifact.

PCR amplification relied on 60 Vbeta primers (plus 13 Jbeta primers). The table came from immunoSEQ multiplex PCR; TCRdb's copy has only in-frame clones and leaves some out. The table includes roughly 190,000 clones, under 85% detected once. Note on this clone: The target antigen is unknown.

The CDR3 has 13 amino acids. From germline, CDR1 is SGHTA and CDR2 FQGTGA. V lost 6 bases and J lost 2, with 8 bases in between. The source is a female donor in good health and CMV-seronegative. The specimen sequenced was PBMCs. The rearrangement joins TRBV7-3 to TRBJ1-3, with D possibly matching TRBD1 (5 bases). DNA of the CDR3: TGTGCCAGCAGTCAGGGTACTGGAAACACCATATATTTT. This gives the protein CASSQGTGNTIYF.